These 13 T cell receptor beta chains originate from one sample sequenced in a study of shared clonotypes between healthy human individuals. Method: immunoSEQ multiplex PCR; TCRdb's copy keeps in-frame clones and lacks some. Among a few million clones listed, 85% to 95% were seen once. Sequencing was carried out using naive CD4+ T cells from PBMCs. The sample's subset: CD45RA+ positively selected. All receptors come from a man younger than 30 in good health. Some clones in this sample may be carry-over from other donors' samples.

Of note for this clone: Additional DNA sequences in this sample encode the identical CDR3. V usage is TRBV9 and J usage is TRBJ1-2; no clear D gene. The CDR3 is 11 residues long. V was cut by 6 bases and J by 3 bases, with 6 bases left in between. The germline gives CDR1 SGDLS, CDR2 YYNGEE. CDR3 sequence (DNA): TGTGCCAGCACGAGGGACTATGGCTACACCTTC. It translates to CASTRDYGYTF.

The chain combines TRBV28 with TRBJ2-7; D remains ambiguous. Trimming removed 5 bases at V and 3 bases at J, with 14 bases between. Germline-derived CDR1 and CDR2 are MDHEN and SYDVKM. The CDR3 totals 14 residues. This chain's CDR3 is CASSPNRVFYEQYF. DNA for the CDR3: TGTGCCAGCAGTCCTAATCGAGTTTTCTACGAGCAGTACTTC. The complete variable domain, with remaining parts taken from reference TRBV28 and TRBJ2-7, reads DVKVTQSSRYLVKRTGEKVFLECVQDMDHENMFWYRQDPGLGLRLIYFSYDVKMKEKGDIPEGYSVSREKKERFSLILESASTNQTSMYLCASSPNRVFYEQYFGPGTRLTVT.

V and J are TRBV10-3 and TRBJ2-5; no definite D call. This CDR3 comprises 14 residues. Germline loops: CDR1 ENHRY, CDR2 SYGVKD. V lost 0 bases and J 1 base, leaving 6 bases between the germline ends. The CDR3 protein is CAISESTFQETQYF. The CDR3 coding sequence is TGTGCCATCAGTGAGTCGACCTTCCAAGAGACCCAGTACTTC.

The chain uses TRBV5-4 and TRBJ2-3, with D tentatively TRBD1 (5 bases). CDR1 and CDR2 (germline): SGHNT, YYREEE (reference sequence). V lost 6 bases and J 2 bases, leaving 16 bases between the germline ends. The CDR3 covers 15 residues. DNA of the CDR3: TGTGCCAGCAAGGGGCAGGGAACGATCACAGATACGCAGTATTTT. Its translation: CASKGQGTITDTQYF.

The chain joins TRBV6-5 to TRBJ1-1; a weak D match, TRBD1 (5 bases). Per the germline V gene, CDR1 is MNHEY and CDR2 is SVGAGI. The CDR3 spans 13 residues. Trimming took 4 bases from V and 1 from J, leaving 7 bases between them. The chain's CDR3 is CASSFDRNTEAFF. The CDR3 bases are TGTGCCAGCAGTTTCGACAGGAACACTGAAGCTTTCTTT.

The chain uses TRBV6-5 and TRBJ1-5; D remains ambiguous. Trimming pared 6 bases from V and 0 bases from J, leaving 12 bases between. Per the germline V gene, CDR1 is MNHEY and CDR2 is SVGAGI. The CDR3 is 15 residues long. The DNA of the CDR3 is TGTGCCAGCAGCCGGCGGACGGATAGCAATCAGCCCCAGCATTTT. It translates to CASSRRTDSNQPQHF.

CDR3 in amino acids: CASSLEMVTDTGELFF. Written as DNA, the CDR3 is TGTGCCAGCAGCTTAGAGATGGTCACCGACACCGGGGAGCTGTTTTTT. The gene calls are TRBV11-2 and TRBJ2-2; no firm D call. The CDR3 runs to 16 residues. With 0 bases removed from V and 3 bases from J, the gap between germline ends came to 11 bases. Per the germline V gene, CDR1 is SGHAT and CDR2 is FQNNGV.

CDR3 residues: CAAGRIPTELFF. CDR3 sequence (DNA): TGTGCCGCTGGCCGGATACCGACGGAACTGTTTTTT. The chain is built from TRBV19 and TRBJ1-4; no definite D call. The CDR3 contains 12 residues. V was pared by 11 bases and J by 12 bases, with 19 bases between. Germline CDR1 reads LNHDA; CDR2 reads SQIVND (reference sequence).

The CDR3 sequence is CASSLGTAEGEQFF. CDR3 nucleotides: TGTGCCAGCAGTTTGGGGACGGCCGAAGGAGAGCAGTTCTTC. The chain joins TRBV28 to TRBJ2-1; D is possibly TRBD1 or TRBD2 (5 bases each). There are 14 residues in the CDR3. Germline CDR1 reads MDHEN; CDR2 reads SYDVKM. V lost 3 bases and J lost 10, with 16 bases in between.

V gene TRBV2 combines with J gene TRBJ1-4; D gene ambiguous. The CDR3 is 14 residues long. Germline V lookup: CDR1 SNHLY, CDR2 FYNNEI. V lost 3 bases to trimming and J lost 8 bases, with 13 bases between them. The CDR3 coding sequence is TGTGCCAGCAGTGAGGTTGGCTTAGGGGAAAAACTGTTTTTT. It is translated as CASSEVGLGEKLFF. The entire variable domain, with the rest obtained from reference TRBV2 and TRBJ1-4, is as follows: EPEVTQTPSHQVTQMGQEVILRCVPISNHLYFYWYRQILGQKVEFLVSFYNNEISEKSEIFDDQFSVERPDGSNFTLKIRSTKLEDSAMYFCASSEVGLGEKLFFGSGTQLSVL.

This clone has a handful of counts. Other DNA sequences in this specimen translate into the identical CDR3. The chain recombines TRBV28 with TRBJ2-7; possible D gene TRBD2, 5 bases. The germline V gene has CDR1 MDHEN and CDR2 SYDVKM. This CDR3 has 12 amino acids. V lost 3 bases and J lost 4, with 7 bases in between. The CDR3 region has the DNA TGTGCCAGCAGTTTGAGGGAATACGAGCAGTACTTC. Translation: CASSLREYEQYF.

V gene TRBV9 combines with J gene TRBJ1-3, with D unclear. With 0 bases removed from V and 3 bases from J, the gap between germline ends came to 16 bases. Germline values: CDR1 SGDLS, CDR2 YYNGEE. There are 17 residues in the CDR3. As DNA, the CDR3 is TGTGCCAGCAGCGTAGATTCCGGAACCACCTTTGGAAACACCATATATTTT. The encoded protein is CASSVDSGTTFGNTIYF.

CDR3 in DNA: TGCGCCAGCAGCCCGGTAACGGGCGTCGGATTCCGAGAGCAGTTCTTC. Translated: CASSPVTGVGFREQFF. This chain connects TRBV5-1 to TRBJ2-1; the D is unclear. Trimming left V 4 bases short and J 10 bases short, with 24 bases between. The CDR3 is 16 residues long. Germline loops: CDR1 SGHRS, CDR2 YFSETQ.